Below are 26 T cell receptor beta chains sequenced from a single sample in a study of T-cell memory formation after mild COVID-19. From the 5' RACE reads, TCRdb called clonotypes with MiXCR, one entry per CDR3 protein. The sample records 350,000 to 500,000 distinct CDR3 sequences, roughly 18% being singletons. Sequenced: PBMCs or a T cell subset sorted from them (not recorded which). These receptors were obtained from a man aged 18 to 35 who had mild COVID-19 (a few samples of this study predate the infection). Cell type and time point are not known.

This clonotype has a handful of counts. J is TRBJ1-1 and V is TRBV11-2, with unresolved D. Trimming took off 7 bases at V and 1 base at J, with 16 bases between the two ends. The CDR3 is made up of 15 amino acids. Germline assignment: CDR1 SGHAT and CDR2 FQNNGV. The CDR3 loop reads CASNPTRRGNTEAFF. The CDR3 region has the DNA TGTGCCAGCAACCCCACCAGGCGGGGGAACACTGAAGCTTTCTTT.

The chain recombines TRBV6-6 with TRBJ2-7; the D is unclear. The CDR3 covers 12 residues. The V end lost 5 bases, the J end lost 6 bases, and 11 bases lay between the germline ends. The germline V gene has CDR1 MNHNY and CDR2 SVGAGI (reference sequence). The CDR3 DNA is TGTGCCAGCAGTGGCCAAGGGCGCGAGCAGTACGTC. This gives the protein CASSGQGREQYV.

The V gene is TRBV5-1, the J gene TRBJ2-3; 7 bases fit TRBD2. This CDR3 spans 17 amino acids. The germline CDR1 and CDR2 sequences are SGHRS and YFSETQ. V shed 1 base and J 0 bases; nucleotides not matched to a gene: 8. In DNA, the CDR3 is TGCGCCAGCAGCTTGCGGGGCGCGGGGGAGAGCACAGATACGCAGTATTTT. As protein: CASSLRGAGESTDTQYF.

This clonotype turned up a few times. The chain joins TRBV28 to TRBJ1-6, with D unresolved. With 1 base removed from V and 10 bases from J, the gap between germline ends came to 11 bases. Per germline, CDR1 MDHEN and CDR2 SYDVKM. The CDR3 covers 14 residues. CDR3 loop: CASSLSNLGSPLHF. The CDR3 coding sequence is TGTGCCAGCAGTTTATCAAACCTCGGATCACCCCTCCACTTT.

In its sample, this clonotype was seen once. The junction departs from germline at one end; a sequencing error may be responsible. The V gene is TRBV6-6, the J gene TRBJ1-4; maybe TRBD1 (5 bases). Germline values: CDR1 MNHNY, CDR2 SVGAGI (reference sequence). This CDR3 comprises 15 residues. The CDR3 DNA sequence: TGTGCCAGCAGCTTACAGCAGGGCGGAGGGGAAAATCTGTTTTTT. It translates to CASSLQQGGGENLFF.

This clonotype was observed a few times. The chain uses TRBV9 and TRBJ2-4, with D tentatively TRBD1 or TRBD2 (6 bases each). V was pared by 0 bases and J by 12 bases, with 10 bases between. CDR3 size: 12 residues. Germline assignment: CDR1 SGDLS and CDR2 YYNGEE. The CDR3 here is CASSVVGGPQYF. The CDR3 DNA reads TGTGCCAGCAGCGTAGTAGGGGGGCCTCAGTACTTC.

V gene TRBV18 combines with J gene TRBJ2-2; 8 bases match TRBD2. The trim removed 3 bases at V and 6 bases at J, leaving 6 bases unmatched. Germline CDR1 reads KGHSH; CDR2 reads LQKENI. This CDR3 region has 15 residues. The chain's CDR3 is CASSPREGDAGELFF. CDR3 in DNA: TGTGCCAGCTCACCCCGGGAGGGGGACGCCGGGGAGCTGTTTTTT.

This clonotype showed up just a few times. The chain joins TRBV19 to TRBJ1-5, with 9 bases lining up with TRBD1. The CDR3 contains 16 residues. After removal of 6 bases from V and 1 base from J, the junction contained 7 bases not matched to a gene. Germline values: CDR1 LNHDA, CDR2 SQIVND (reference sequence). Written as DNA, the CDR3 is TGTGCCAGTAGCCACAGGGGGCCCTACAGCAATCAGCCCCAGCATTTT. Its protein product is CASSHRGPYSNQPQHF. Full variable domain (outside the CDR3, taken from reference TRBV19 and TRBJ1-5): DGGITQSPKYLFRKEGQNVTLSCEQNLNHDAMYWYRQDPGQGLRLIYYSQIVNDFQKGDIAEGYSVSREKKESFPLTVTSAQKNPTAFYLCASSHRGPYSNQPQHFGDGTRLSIL.

J is TRBJ2-7 and V is TRBV21-1; the table gives TRBD2 as D, unverified against the DNA. TRBV21-1 constitutes a pseudogene. The CDR3 loop spans 15 amino acids. CDR3: CASIGTSGAQYEQYV. The CDR3 region has the DNA TGTGCCAGCATCGGGACTAGCGGGGCCCAATACGAGCAGTACGTC.

This chain joins TRBV14 and TRBJ1-2; unclear D gene. The CDR3 runs 15 residues. Germline CDR1 reads SGHDN; CDR2 reads FVKESK. V was shortened by 0 bases and J by 0 bases, with 8 bases between the two germline ends. The CDR3: CASSQDLRTNYGYTF. CDR3 nucleotides: TGTGCCAGCAGCCAAGATCTCCGGACTAACTATGGCTACACCTTC.

Turning to this clonotype: A junction end diverges from the germline sequence, so it may reflect a read error. This chain uses TRBV3-1 with TRBJ2-1, with a tentative D call TRBD2 (7 bases). Germline assignment: CDR1 LGHDT and CDR2 YNNKEL (reference sequence). This CDR3 comprises 17 residues. The CDR3 nucleotides are TGTGCCAGCAGCCACCTCAGGGGCGGGGGTAGTCGCAATGAGAAGTTCTTC. This gives the protein CASSHLRGGGSRNEKFF.

The sample holds a few counts of this clonotype. This chain uses TRBV18 with TRBJ1-4; D unclear. In germline, CDR1 is KGHSH, CDR2 LQKENI. CDR3 size: 15 residues. V shed 6 bases and J shed 5 bases, with 16 bases lying between them. The CDR3 DNA sequence: TGTGCCAGCTCCCCCATGGCGGCGGTGAATGAAAAACTGTTTTTT. Amino acids: CASSPMAAVNEKLFF.

The chain combines TRBV7-2 with TRBJ1-1; D is perhaps TRBD1 (6 bases). Germline values: CDR1 SGHTA, CDR2 FQGNSA. This CDR3 spans 15 amino acids. V shed 8 bases and J shed 1 base, with 17 bases lying between them. The CDR3 DNA follows: TGTGCCAGCGGACTTTACAGGGCCCCGAACACTGAAGCTTTCTTT. Its translation is CASGLYRAPNTEAFF.

This clonotype has only a few counts. The chain employs TRBV7-2 and TRBJ2-7; 10 positions match TRBD2. J was trimmed by 0 bases and V by 4 bases; bases with no gene match: 3. CDR3 size: 15 residues. Germline V lookup: CDR1 SGHTA, CDR2 FQGNSA. The CDR3 region has the DNA TGTGCCAGCAGCTCTGGACTAGCGGCCTCCTACGAGCAGTACTTC. Its translation: CASSSGLAASYEQYF.

In this sample, this clonotype turned up many times. The V and J genes are TRBV7-9 and TRBJ1-3; a weak D match, TRBD1 (5 bases). Trimming removed 4 bases from V and 3 bases from J, with 13 bases in between. The germline V gene encodes CDR1 SEHNR and CDR2 FQNEAQ (reference sequence). This CDR3 comprises 15 residues. Written as DNA, the CDR3 is TGTGCCAGCAGCTCTTCCCGGGGGTATGGAAACACCATATATTTT. Protein sequence: CASSSSRGYGNTIYF.

This chain's CDR3 is CSARDAAGADNSPLHF. In DNA form, the CDR3 reads TGCAGTGCCAGGGACGCGGCGGGGGCAGACAATTCACCCCTCCACTTT. The gene calls are TRBV20-1 and TRBJ1-6, with D possibly matching TRBD1 (6 bases). V lost 6 bases, J lost 7 bases, and 22 bases lay in between. The germline V gene has CDR1 DFQATT and CDR2 SNEGSKA (reference sequence). This CDR3 region has 16 residues.

This clonotype was observed a few times. V is TRBV18 and J is TRBJ1-2; D ambiguous. Germline loops: CDR1 KGHSH, CDR2 LQKENI. The CDR3 has 13 residues. Between the trimmed V and J ends, which lost 3 bases and 0 bases, there was a span of 5 bases. The CDR3 sequence is CASSPDPNYGYTF. In DNA form, the CDR3 reads TGTGCCAGCTCACCCGACCCTAACTATGGCTACACCTTC.

This clonotype was recorded a few times. The chain employs TRBV3-1 and TRBJ2-2, with 10 positions matching TRBD2. The junction had 3 bases not matched to a gene; V was cut back by 4 bases and J by 4 bases. The CDR3 sequence is 15 residues long. Looked up from germline, CDR1 is LGHDT and CDR2 is YNNKEL (reference sequence). DNA for the CDR3: TGTGCCAGCAGCCCCCGGACTAGCGGCACCGGGGAGCTGTTTTTT. The encoded protein is CASSPRTSGTGELFF.

This clonotype was observed many times. The genes are TRBV7-8 and TRBJ1-1, with no clear D. Trimming pared 4 bases from V and 6 bases from J, leaving 15 bases between. The CDR3 consists of 14 residues. Germline V lookup: CDR1 SGHVS, CDR2 FQNEAQ. CDR3 nucleotide sequence: TGTGCCAGCAGCTGGCGACAAGTCCGCCCTGAAGCTTTCTTT. Translated: CASSWRQVRPEAFF.

V and J are TRBV28 and TRBJ1-3, with 8 bases matching TRBD1. The CDR3 has 13 amino acids. V was pared by 7 bases and J by 5 bases, with 4 bases of the junction left unmatched. Germline values: CDR1 MDHEN, CDR2 SYDVKM. CDR3 sequence: CASKTGVRNTIYF. As DNA, the CDR3 is TGTGCCAGCAAGACAGGGGTGAGAAACACCATATATTTT.

The chain joins TRBV20-1 to TRBJ2-1, with D possibly TRBD2 on 5 matching bases. The germline CDR1 and CDR2 sequences are DFQATT and SNEGSKA (reference sequence). With 4 bases removed from V and 4 bases from J, the gap between germline ends came to 14 bases. There are 14 residues in the CDR3. CDR3 residues: CSATGSQIYNEQFF. In DNA form, the CDR3 reads TGCAGTGCTACGGGATCTCAAATTTACAATGAGCAGTTCTTC.

This chain joins TRBV10-3 and TRBJ1-2; maybe TRBD1 (5 bases). The V and J ends lost 7 bases and 2 bases respectively, with 14 bases between them. This CDR3 is 14 amino acids long. Germline assignment: CDR1 ENHRY and CDR2 SYGVKD. CDR3 sequence reads: CAITARDPNYGYTF. Here the CDR3 DNA reads TGTGCCATCACTGCCAGGGACCCCAACTATGGCTACACCTTC.

The chain couples TRBV27 to TRBJ1-2, with D maybe TRBD1 (5 bases). The germline CDR1 and CDR2 sequences are MNHEY and SMNVEV (reference sequence). The CDR3 loop spans 15 amino acids. Trimming removed 1 base at V and 2 bases at J, with 11 bases between. The CDR3 DNA is TGTGCCAGCAGTTTATGGGGGTCGGGGAACTATGGCTACACCTTC. It translates to CASSLWGSGNYGYTF.

This clonotype was detected a few times. The chain uses TRBV11-3 and TRBJ2-2; 9 nucleotides line up with TRBD1. The V gene's germline CDR1 is SGHNT and CDR2 YENEEA. CDR3 length: 16 amino acids. J gave up 5 bases and V 7 bases, and 11 bases lay outside the gene matches. CDR3 region: CASKGQGQFGTGELFF. In DNA form, the CDR3 reads TGTGCCAGCAAGGGACAGGGCCAATTCGGGACCGGGGAGCTGTTTTTT.

The genes are TRBV27 and TRBJ1-1; D is possibly TRBD1 (6 bases). Germline-derived CDR1 and CDR2 are MNHEY and SMNVEV (reference sequence). Trimming removed 6 bases at V and 4 bases at J, with 12 bases between. The CDR3 runs 13 residues. CDR3: CASRTQGSTEAFF. CDR3 nucleotide sequence: TGTGCCAGCAGGACGCAGGGGAGCACTGAAGCTTTCTTT.

This clonotype was seen only a few times. The rearrangement joins TRBV6-6 to TRBJ2-7; no reliable D call. This CDR3 is built from 15 residues. CDR1 is MNHNY, CDR2 SVGAGI, per germline (reference sequence). Trimming left V 0 bases short and J 0 bases short, with 9 bases between. CDR3 region: CASSYSGSTSYEQYF. The CDR3 nucleotides read TGTGCCAGCAGTTACTCGGGCTCTACCTCCTACGAGCAGTACTTC.